One sample yielded the 30 T cell receptor beta chains listed below, sequenced in a study of blood T cell repertoires in COVID-19. Here immunoSEQ multiplex PCR was the method, and the copy in TCRdb shows in-frame clones only, minus some. The sample lists 100,000 or so clones, 82% occurring once. Sample: peripheral blood. The receptors come from an elderly man with acute or convalescent COVID-19.

The chain employs TRBV28 and TRBJ1-1, with TRBD1 as a possible D gene (5 bases). The V and J ends lost 2 bases and 0 bases respectively, with 10 bases between them. This CDR3 region has 15 residues. CDR1 and CDR2 from the germline V gene are MDHEN and SYDVKM. The chain's CDR3 is CASSLGGTLNTEAFF. In DNA, the CDR3 is TGTGCCAGCAGTTTAGGGGGGACCCTGAACACTGAAGCTTTCTTT.

The chain links TRBV4-3 to TRBJ1-2; D is perhaps TRBD1 (5 bases). There are 15 residues in the CDR3. CDR1 is LGHNA, CDR2 YSLEER, per germline. V was cut by 0 bases and J by 8 bases, with 16 bases left in between. The CDR3 protein is CASSQEVRGSKGYTF. The CDR3 bases are TGCGCCAGCAGCCAAGAAGTTAGGGGTTCGAAGGGCTACACCTTC.

This chain links TRBV28 with TRBJ1-2; no clear D. The CDR3 has 11 residues. V dropped 6 bases and J dropped 6 bases, with 8 bases sitting between them. CDR1 is MDHEN, CDR2 SYDVKM, per germline. Here the CDR3 reads CASSPLHGYTF. For the CDR3, the DNA is TGTGCCAGCAGCCCCCTACATGGCTACACCTTC.

This chain links TRBV5-4 with TRBJ2-2; 11 bases line up with TRBD2. V lost 4 bases and J lost 1; bases outside the gene matches: 3. The CDR3 consists of 16 residues. Germline CDR1 is SGHNT and CDR2 is YYREEE (reference sequence). The CDR3: CASSPGLAVNTGELFF. The CDR3 nucleotides are TGTGCCAGCAGCCCGGGACTAGCGGTGAACACCGGGGAGCTGTTTTTT.

The rearrangement joins TRBV7-9 to TRBJ2-5; D uncertain. This CDR3 is 14 amino acids long. V was shortened by 3 bases and J by 2 bases, with 10 bases between the two germline ends. Germline loops: CDR1 SEHNR, CDR2 FQNEAQ (reference sequence). Written as DNA, the CDR3 is TGTGCCAGCAGCTTTTCTTCCGGTCAAGAGACCCAGTACTTC. It translates to CASSFSSGQETQYF.

V is TRBV28 and J is TRBJ1-6; weak D call: TRBD1 (6 bases). V lost 6 bases and J lost 9, with 18 bases in between. Germline V lookup: CDR1 MDHEN, CDR2 SYDVKM. The CDR3 is 15 residues long. CDR3: CASRQTGKNISPLHF. CDR3 nucleotide sequence: TGTGCCAGCAGGCAAACAGGGAAAAATATTTCACCCCTCCACTTT.

This chain joins TRBV11-3 and TRBJ2-2; D call uncertain. Trimming stripped 4 bases from V and 5 bases from J, with 5 bases between. The germline CDR1 and CDR2 sequences are SGHNT and YENEEA. The CDR3 length is 12 residues. The CDR3 here is CASSSRTGELFF. CDR3 DNA: TGTGCCAGCAGCTCGCGGACCGGGGAGCTGTTTTTT.

This clone appeared once. The chain joins TRBV7-9 to TRBJ2-3, with 7 bases matching TRBD2. The CDR3 sequence is 15 residues long. Germline CDR1 SEHNR, CDR2 FQNEAQ (reference sequence). With 8 bases clipped from V and 0 bases from J, the junction kept 8 bases outside the gene matches. The CDR3 DNA reads as TGTGCCAGCGCCTCGGGGGGTCTAAGCACAGATACGCAGTATTTT. It encodes CASASGGLSTDTQYF.

This chain connects TRBV25-1 to TRBJ2-7, with 10 bases fitting TRBD1. Germline loops: CDR1 MGHDK, CDR2 SYGVNS. The V segment lost 7 bases and the J segment 3 bases; nucleotides outside the gene matches: 6. The CDR3 is 14 amino acids. The CDR3: CASNWGQGRYEQYF. The CDR3 region has the DNA TGTGCCAGCAACTGGGGACAGGGGCGCTACGAGCAGTACTTC.

The rearrangement uses TRBV3-1 (or the pseudogene TRBV3-2) and TRBJ2-5; maybe TRBD1 (6 bases). Between the trimmed V and J ends, which lost 5 bases and 7 bases, there was a span of 17 bases. This CDR3 comprises 14 residues. Per the germline V gene, CDR1 is LGHDT and CDR2 is YNNKEL (reference sequence). The CDR3 bases are TGTGCCAGCAGCATCGTCAGGGGTTCAGGGACCCAGTACTTC. This sequence encodes CASSIVRGSGTQYF.

In DNA form, the CDR3 reads TGTGCCAGCAGCTTCCAAGCGGGGGAGGAGACCCAGTACTTC. Translating gives CASSFQAGEETQYF. The chain recombines TRBV5-4 with TRBJ2-5; 8 nucleotides align to TRBD2. V lost 2 bases and J lost 5; bases outside the gene matches: 5. The CDR3 consists of 14 residues. Germline V gives CDR1 SGHNT, CDR2 YYREEE (reference sequence).

The chain recombines TRBV10-3 with TRBJ1-3, with 7 bases that match TRBD1. The CDR3 loop spans 13 amino acids. V lost 3 bases and J lost 6; bases outside the gene matches: 2. Germline-derived CDR1 and CDR2 are ENHRY and SYGVKD. CDR3 nucleotides: TGTGCCATCAGTGAAACAGGGGCAAACACCATATATTTT. It specifies CAISETGANTIYF.

The genes are TRBV28 and TRBJ2-1; 10 positions match TRBD2. Germline V gives CDR1 MDHEN, CDR2 SYDVKM. After removal of 3 bases from V and 4 bases from J, the junction contained 9 bases not matched to a gene. This CDR3 has 17 residues. CDR3 residues: CASSFATSGKNYNEQFF. The CDR3 nucleotides read TGTGCCAGCAGTTTTGCAACTAGCGGGAAGAATTACAATGAGCAGTTCTTC.

This clone was recorded a few times. V gene TRBV6-2 or TRBV6-3 combines with J gene TRBJ1-1, with D perhaps TRBD1 (5 bases). The CDR3 is 14 residues long. The germline V gene encodes CDR1 MNHEY and CDR2 SVGEGT. V shed 2 bases and J shed 5 bases, with 12 bases lying between them. CDR3 nucleotide sequence: TGTGCCAGCAGTTACCCCGACAGATTTACTGAAGCTTTCTTT. Protein: CASSYPDRFTEAFF.

J is TRBJ2-3 and V is TRBV7-9; D is possibly TRBD1 (6 bases). Per the germline V gene, CDR1 is SEHNR and CDR2 is FQNEAQ (reference sequence). CDR3 length: 12 residues. Trimming stripped 5 bases from V and 6 bases from J, with 9 bases between. The chain's CDR3 is CASSRQGDTQYF. In nucleotides, the CDR3 is TGTGCCAGCAGCCGTCAGGGGGATACGCAGTATTTT.

The J gene is TRBJ2-7, the V gene TRBV6-5; weak D call: TRBD1 (7 bases). V was clipped by 6 bases and J by 3 bases, with 15 bases between them. The CDR3 totals 14 residues. Germline V lookup: CDR1 MNHEY, CDR2 SVGAGI. Here the CDR3 reads CASRTRGRLYEQYF. CDR3 DNA sequence: TGTGCCAGCAGGACCAGGGGGAGGCTCTACGAGCAGTACTTC.

Turning to this clone: Other DNA sequences from this sample encode an identical CDR3 as well. This chain links TRBV19 with TRBJ1-1; D gene uncertain. CDR1 and CDR2 (germline): LNHDA, SQIVND (reference sequence). V was shortened by 2 bases and J by 1 base, with 5 bases between the two germline ends. The CDR3 contains 13 residues. CDR3 nucleotides: TGTGCCAGTAGTATAAGCGGGAACACTGAAGCTTTCTTT. This translates into CASSISGNTEAFF. The full variable domain, its missing parts supplied by reference TRBV19 and TRBJ1-1, is DGGITQSPKYLFRKEGQNVTLSCEQNLNHDAMYWYRQDPGQGLRLIYYSQIVNDFQKGDIAEGYSVSREKKESFPLTVTSAQKNPTAFYLCASSISGNTEAFFGQGTRLTVV.

The CDR3: CASSLQPMNTEAFF. In nucleotides, the CDR3 is TGTGCCAGCAGCCTACAGCCTATGAACACTGAAGCTTTCTTT. The V gene is TRBV28, the J gene TRBJ1-1; D unresolved. CDR3 length equals 14 residues. CDR1 is MDHEN, CDR2 SYDVKM, per germline. V lost 6 bases and J lost 0, with 11 bases in between.

This clone was detected once. CDR3 amino acids: CASSQRDRFNEKLFF. The DNA of the CDR3 is TGTGCCAGCTCACAACGGGACAGATTTAATGAAAAACTGTTTTTT. This sequence joins TRBV18 and TRBJ1-4; 7 nucleotides agree with TRBD1. The V and J ends lost 4 bases and 4 bases, in that order; junction bases with no gene match: 6. Germline assignment: CDR1 KGHSH and CDR2 LQKENI. There are 15 residues in the CDR3.

V usage is TRBV27 and J usage is TRBJ1-1, with 9 bases lining up with TRBD1. Germline assignment: CDR1 MNHEY and CDR2 SMNVEV (reference sequence). The CDR3 sequence is 18 residues long. J was trimmed by 0 bases and V by 0 bases; bases with no gene match: 8. CDR3 in amino acids: CASSLSLLGQGLNTEAFF. The CDR3 DNA is TGTGCCAGCAGTTTATCCCTGTTGGGACAGGGATTGAACACTGAAGCTTTCTTT.

This chain joins TRBV9 and TRBJ1-2; no clear D gene. Germline-derived CDR1 and CDR2 are SGDLS and YYNGEE. CDR3 size: 13 residues. The V end lost 3 bases, the J end lost 4 bases, and 10 bases lay between the germline ends. CDR3 DNA: TGTGCCAGCAGCGGCGGCATTGGCTATGGCTACACCTTC. Its translation: CASSGGIGYGYTF.

This rearrangement joins TRBV6-5 to TRBJ2-1; D not certain. The CDR3 extends over 11 amino acids. CDR1 is MNHEY and CDR2 is SVGAGI in the germline V gene. V lost 6 bases and J lost 5, with 5 bases in between. CDR3 amino acids: CASRQNNEQFF. The DNA of the CDR3 is TGTGCCAGCAGACAGAACAATGAGCAGTTCTTC.

The J gene is TRBJ1-4, the V gene TRBV29-1; D not certain. Trimming stripped 7 bases from V and 8 bases from J, with 11 bases between. The CDR3 covers 11 residues. Germline CDR1 is SQVTM and CDR2 is ANQGSEA. The CDR3 protein is CSAVAGEKLFF. As DNA, the CDR3 is TGCAGCGCGGTGGCGGGGGAAAAACTGTTTTTT.

The chain carries TRBV5-1 and TRBJ2-7; 8 bases agree with TRBD2. Per the germline V gene, CDR1 is SGHRS and CDR2 is YFSETQ. The CDR3 is 13 residues long. The junction had 6 bases not matched to a gene; V was cut back by 4 bases and J by 6 bases. The CDR3 spells CASSPPGGPEQYF. The CDR3 DNA is TGCGCCAGCAGCCCCCCGGGGGGGCCCGAGCAGTACTTC.

The rearrangement uses TRBV11-2 and TRBJ1-6, with TRBD1 matching 7 bases. CDR1 and CDR2 (germline): SGHAT, FQNNGV. This CDR3 region has 16 residues. Germline trimming cut 1 base from V and 9 bases from J; bases unmatched to any gene: 9. The CDR3 spells CASSLGQGGWGSPLHF. The CDR3 DNA reads as TGTGCCAGCAGCTTAGGGCAGGGGGGTTGGGGTTCACCCCTCCACTTT.

This clone has only one observation. V and J are TRBV7-2 and TRBJ2-7, with D perhaps TRBD2 (6 bases). The germline gives CDR1 SGHTA, CDR2 FQGNSA. Trimming stripped 5 bases from V and 2 bases from J, with 13 bases between. This CDR3 spans 14 amino acids. The CDR3 sequence is CASSGGTAPYEQYF. CDR3 nucleotide sequence: TGTGCCAGCAGCGGCGGGACTGCTCCCTACGAGCAGTACTTC. Based on the CDR3 plus reference TRBV7-2 and TRBJ2-7, the full variable domain is GAGVSQSPSNKVTEKGKDVELRCDPISGHTALYWYRQSLGQGLEFLIYFQGNSAPDKSGLPSDRFSAERTGGSVSTLTIQRTQQEDSAVYLCASSGGTAPYEQYFGPGTRLTVT.

This clone appeared once. The J gene is TRBJ1-4, the V gene TRBV7-2; possibly TRBD1 for D (5 bases). V gave up 1 base and J gave up 8 bases, with 8 bases separating them. Germline V gene data show CDR1 as SGHTA and CDR2 as FQGNSA. The CDR3 length is 13 residues. CDR3 residues: CASSLGAGEKLFF. The CDR3 DNA sequence: TGTGCCAGCAGCTTAGGGGCAGGGGAAAAACTGTTTTTT.

In its sample, this clone was seen once. The chain links TRBV14 to TRBJ2-7, with TRBD2 identical over 12 bases. The CDR3 covers 14 residues. Unmatched junction bases numbered 2, after V lost 3 bases and J lost 5 bases. The V gene's germline CDR1 is SGHDN and CDR2 FVKESK. Here the CDR3 DNA reads TGTGCCAGCAGCCACGGACTAGCGGGAAACGAGCAGTACTTC. Translation: CASSHGLAGNEQYF.

The V and J genes are TRBV5-1 and TRBJ2-7; TRBD2 aligns across 10 bases. Looked up from germline, CDR1 is SGHRS and CDR2 is YFSETQ. The CDR3 runs to 15 residues. V gave up 0 bases and J gave up 3 bases; unmatched junction bases: 3. For the CDR3, the DNA is TGCGCCAGCAGCTTGGATAGCGGGAGGAACTACGAGCAGTACTTC. The encoded protein is CASSLDSGRNYEQYF.

This clone appeared once. The V gene is TRBV11-3, the J gene TRBJ1-1; no reliable D call. CDR1 is SGHNT and CDR2 is YENEEA in the germline V gene. V was clipped by 4 bases and J by 9 bases, with 6 bases between them. The CDR3 is made up of 10 amino acids. CDR3 loop: CASSSLQAFF. CDR3 in DNA: TGTGCCAGCAGCTCCCTCCAAGCTTTCTTT. Complete variable domain (other parts from reference TRBV11-3 and TRBJ1-1): EAGVVQSPRYKIIEKKQPVAFWCNPISGHNTLYWYLQNLGQGPELLIRYENEEAVDDSQLPKDRFSAERLKGVDSTLKIQPAELGDSAVYLCASSSLQAFFGQGTRLTVV.